Below, 16 T cell receptor beta chains from the same sample are listed, as sequenced in a study of cytomegalovirus exposure and HLA in healthy donors. The study ran its PCR with 60 Vbeta and 13 Jbeta primers. Profiling relied on immunoSEQ multiplex PCR, and the TCRdb table lists in-frame clones only, not all of them. The sample carries about 100,000 clones, roughly 71% recorded once. Sequencing was carried out using PBMCs. These receptors were obtained from a man between 40 and 49 years old in good health and CMV-seropositive.

This clone has only a few counts. V is TRBV7-6 and J is TRBJ2-2; no clear D. The CDR3 contains 15 residues. Per the germline V gene, CDR1 is SGHVS and CDR2 is FNYEAQ. V was clipped by 2 bases and J by 0 bases, with 7 bases between them. CDR3 sequence: CASSLSQSNTGELFF. The CDR3 nucleotides read TGTGCCAGCAGCTTATCGCAGTCGAACACCGGGGAGCTGTTTTTT.

This chain joins TRBV5-1 and TRBJ2-3; perhaps TRBD2 as D (5 bases). The length of the CDR3 is 16 residues. V was cut by 4 bases and J by 0 bases, with 15 bases left in between. The germline CDR1 and CDR2 sequences are SGHRS and YFSETQ. The CDR3 bases are TGCGCCAGCAGCGTCGAGGGTCCCGCTAGCACAGATACGCAGTATTTT. Translation: CASSVEGPASTDTQYF.

This clone came up a few times. The chain uses TRBV2 and TRBJ1-1; D not resolved. Looked up from germline, CDR1 is SNHLY and CDR2 is FYNNEI. This CDR3 comprises 12 residues. V was shortened by 6 bases and J by 2 bases, with 7 bases between the two germline ends. The CDR3 sequence is CASSEFNTEAFF. In DNA form, the CDR3 reads TGTGCCAGCAGCGAGTTTAACACTGAAGCTTTCTTT.

V usage is TRBV29-1 and J usage is TRBJ1-2; tentatively, D is TRBD1 (6 bases). V lost 7 bases and J lost 3, with 12 bases in between. CDR1 and CDR2 (germline): SQVTM, ANQGSEA. The CDR3 sequence is 12 residues long. The CDR3 is CSAPDSYYGYTF. The CDR3 DNA sequence: TGCAGCGCCCCGGACAGTTACTATGGCTACACCTTC.

The chain carries TRBV6-1 and TRBJ1-1, with 8 bases matching TRBD1. This CDR3 comprises 14 residues. J was trimmed by 5 bases and V by 4 bases; bases with no gene match: 6. CDR1 MNHNS and CDR2 SASEGT come from the germline V gene. DNA for the CDR3: TGTGCCAGCAGTGTGACAGGGGTAGGGACTGAAGCTTTCTTT. It is translated as CASSVTGVGTEAFF.

The V and J genes are TRBV30 and TRBJ2-7; D perhaps matches TRBD2 (6 bases). The V and J ends lost 4 bases and 5 bases respectively, with 18 bases between them. The CDR3 extends over 14 amino acids. Germline V gene lookup returns CDR1 GTSNPN and CDR2 SVGIG (reference sequence). The CDR3 DNA sequence: TGTGCCTGGAATTCCGGGACTGCCGGCCACGAGCAGTACTTC. It yields the protein CAWNSGTAGHEQYF.

The chain uses TRBV6-1 and TRBJ1-1; no firm D call. Trimming left V 7 bases short and J 1 base short, with 10 bases between. Germline V gives CDR1 MNHNS, CDR2 SASEGT. The CDR3 totals 13 residues. The CDR3 DNA follows: TGTGCCAGCATGAGGATTACGAACACTGAAGCTTTCTTT. As protein: CASMRITNTEAFF.

The chain uses TRBV5-1 and TRBJ1-1; maybe TRBD1 (5 bases). There are 13 residues in the CDR3. Germline lookup yields CDR1 SGHRS and CDR2 YFSETQ. V was trimmed by 0 bases and J by 3 bases, leaving 6 bases between them. Here the CDR3 reads CASSLARDTEAFF. In nucleotides, the CDR3 is TGCGCCAGCAGCTTGGCCAGGGACACTGAAGCTTTCTTT.

The chain carries TRBV11-2 and TRBJ2-7; possible D gene TRBD2, 5 bases. Looked up from germline, CDR1 is SGHAT and CDR2 is FQNNGV. The CDR3 has 11 amino acids. The V end was cut by 4 bases, the J end by 6 bases, with 7 bases between. The CDR3 sequence: CASSYSAEQYF. As DNA, the CDR3 is TGTGCCAGCAGCTATAGCGCCGAGCAGTACTTC.

The chain uses TRBV5-6 and TRBJ2-1; D gene uncertain. The V and J ends lost 2 bases and 6 bases respectively, with 9 bases between them. The CDR3 is made up of 13 amino acids. Germline lookup yields CDR1 SGHDT and CDR2 YYEEEE. The CDR3 coding sequence is TGTGCCAGCAGCTTTCCTATACCCAATGAGCAGTTCTTC. It is translated as CASSFPIPNEQFF.

V and J are TRBV27 and TRBJ2-7, with D tentatively TRBD1 (5 bases). This CDR3 has 14 residues. The V end lost 4 bases, the J end lost 3 bases, and 13 bases lay between the germline ends. Germline V CDR1 and CDR2: MNHEY, SMNVEV (reference sequence). CDR3 region: CASSSFAGRYEQYF. In DNA, the CDR3 is TGTGCCAGCAGTTCCTTCGCAGGGCGCTACGAGCAGTACTTC.

This clone was seen a few times. The chain has TRBV7-3 and TRBJ2-3, with D unresolved. V was trimmed by 4 bases and J by 0 bases, leaving 5 bases between them. Germline assignment: CDR1 SGHTA and CDR2 FQGTGA. This CDR3 is 13 amino acids long. CDR3 sequence (DNA): TGTGCCAGCAGCTCCCCTAGCACAGATACGCAGTATTTT. This sequence encodes CASSSPSTDTQYF.

The J gene is TRBJ2-2, the V gene TRBV5-1; 8 bases are a match to TRBD1. Germline values: CDR1 SGHRS, CDR2 YFSETQ. The V segment lost 4 bases and the J segment 5 bases; nucleotides outside the gene matches: 7. The CDR3 covers 15 residues. The DNA of the CDR3 is TGCGCCAGCAGCCCCGGGACAGGAGGGACCGGGGAGCTGTTTTTT. It codes for CASSPGTGGTGELFF. The variable domain in full, with the rest retrieved from reference TRBV5-1 and TRBJ2-2, is KAGVTQTPRYLIKTRGQQVTLSCSPISGHRSVSWYQQTPGQGLQFLFEYFSETQRNKGNFPGRFSGRQFSNSRSEMNVSTLELGDSALYLCASSPGTGGTGELFFGEGSRLTVL.

The V gene is TRBV28, the J gene TRBJ2-3, with TRBD1 as a possible D gene (6 bases). In germline, CDR1 is MDHEN, CDR2 SYDVKM. Trimming cost V 4 bases and J 8 bases, with 13 bases left between them. This CDR3 contains 13 residues. CDR3 protein: CASSSTGTTTQYF. In DNA, the CDR3 is TGTGCCAGCAGTTCGACCGGGACAACTACGCAGTATTTT.

This clone appeared a few times. This sequence joins TRBV13 and TRBJ2-2; D not resolved. Trimming shortened V by 4 bases and J by 7 bases, and 10 bases separated the two germline ends. Looked up from germline, CDR1 is PRHDT and CDR2 is FYEKMQ (reference sequence). CDR3 size: 13 residues. CDR3 nucleotide sequence: TGTGCCAGCAGCTCCGGTGGTAGCGGGGAGCTGTTTTTT. Translating it yields CASSSGGSGELFF.

The chain uses TRBV2 and TRBJ1-2, with 8 bases lining up with TRBD1. The trim removed 4 bases at V and 5 bases at J, leaving 6 bases unmatched. From germline, CDR1 is SNHLY and CDR2 FYNNEI. This CDR3 contains 14 residues. Here the CDR3 DNA reads TGTGCCAGCAGTGGACAGGGGTCCCGATATGGCTACACCTTC. Its translation is CASSGQGSRYGYTF.